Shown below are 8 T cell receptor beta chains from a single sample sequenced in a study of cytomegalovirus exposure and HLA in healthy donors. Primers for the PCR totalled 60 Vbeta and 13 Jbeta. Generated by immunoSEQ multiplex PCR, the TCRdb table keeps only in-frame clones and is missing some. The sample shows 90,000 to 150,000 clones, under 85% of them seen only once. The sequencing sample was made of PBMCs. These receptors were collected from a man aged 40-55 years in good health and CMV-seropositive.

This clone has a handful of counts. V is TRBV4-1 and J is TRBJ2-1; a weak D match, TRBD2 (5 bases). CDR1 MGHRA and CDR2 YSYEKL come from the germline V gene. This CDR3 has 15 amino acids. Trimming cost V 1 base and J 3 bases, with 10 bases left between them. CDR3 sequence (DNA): TGCGCCAGCAGCCAAGCGGGAAACTTCTACAATGAGCAGTTCTTC. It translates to CASSQAGNFYNEQFF.

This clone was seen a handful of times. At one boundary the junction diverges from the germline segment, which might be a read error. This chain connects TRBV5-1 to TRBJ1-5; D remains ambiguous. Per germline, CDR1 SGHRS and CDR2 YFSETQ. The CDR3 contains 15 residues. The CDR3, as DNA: TGTGCCAGCAGCTTTAAACAGACCCGAAATCAGCCCCAGCATTTT. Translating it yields CASSFKQTRNQPQHF.

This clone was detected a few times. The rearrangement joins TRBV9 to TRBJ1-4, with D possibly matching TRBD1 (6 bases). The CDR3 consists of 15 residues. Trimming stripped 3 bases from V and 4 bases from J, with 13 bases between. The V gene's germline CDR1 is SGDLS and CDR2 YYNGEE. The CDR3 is CASSGDRLDNEKLFF. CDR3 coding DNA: TGTGCCAGCAGCGGAGACAGGTTGGATAATGAAAAACTGTTTTTT.

CDR3 nucleotide sequence: TGTGCCACCAGAACGGGGGTGACAGATACGCAGTATTTT. Protein product: CATRTGVTDTQYF. The rearrangement uses TRBV15 and TRBJ2-3, with D maybe TRBD2 (6 bases). The CDR3 totals 13 residues. CDR1 and CDR2 from the germline V gene are LNHNV and YYDKDF (reference sequence). Trimming left V 6 bases short and J 3 bases short, with 10 bases between.

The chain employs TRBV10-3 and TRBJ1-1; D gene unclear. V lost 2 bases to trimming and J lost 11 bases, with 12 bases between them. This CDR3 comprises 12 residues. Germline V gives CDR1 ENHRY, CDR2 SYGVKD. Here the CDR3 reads CAISETSRTAFF. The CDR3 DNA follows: TGTGCCATCAGTGAGACGTCAAGGACTGCTTTCTTT.

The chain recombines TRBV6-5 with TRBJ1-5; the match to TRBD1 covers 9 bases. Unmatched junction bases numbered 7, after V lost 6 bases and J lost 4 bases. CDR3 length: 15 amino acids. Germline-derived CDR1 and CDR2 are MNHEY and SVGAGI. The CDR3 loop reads CASRQTGTGNQPQHF. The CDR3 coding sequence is TGTGCCAGCAGGCAGACCGGGACAGGGAATCAGCCCCAGCATTTT.

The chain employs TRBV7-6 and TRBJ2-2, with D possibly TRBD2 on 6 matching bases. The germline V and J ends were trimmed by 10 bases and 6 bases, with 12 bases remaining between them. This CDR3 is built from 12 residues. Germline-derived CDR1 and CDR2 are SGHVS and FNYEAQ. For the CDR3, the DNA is TGTGCCACCCAACCGGGGGCCGGGGAGCTGTTTTTT. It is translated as CATQPGAGELFF. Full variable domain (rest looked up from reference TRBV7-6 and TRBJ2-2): GAGVSQSPRYKVTKRGQDVALRCDPISGHVSLYWYRQALGQGPEFLTYFNYEAQQDKSGLPNDRFSAERPEGSISTLTIQRTEQRDSAMYRCATQPGAGELFFGEGSRLTVL.

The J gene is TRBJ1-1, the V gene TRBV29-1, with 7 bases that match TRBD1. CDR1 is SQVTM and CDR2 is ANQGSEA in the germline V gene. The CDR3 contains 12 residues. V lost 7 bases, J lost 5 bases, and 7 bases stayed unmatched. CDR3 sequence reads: CSADRVGTEAFF. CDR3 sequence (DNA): TGCAGCGCCGACAGGGTGGGGACTGAAGCTTTCTTT.